These 2 T cell receptor beta chains originate from one sample sequenced in a study of graft-versus-host responses after intestinal transplantation. The table came from immunoSEQ multiplex PCR; TCRdb's copy has only in-frame clones and leaves some out. The repertoire includes around 29,000 clones, approximately 90% of them detected once, and roughly 11% sits in the top ten. Sequencing used PBMCs, obtained around 62 weeks after intestinal transplantation. Receptors originate from a human patient who received an intestinal transplant, so some T cells may come from the graft donor.

The J gene is TRBJ2-7, the V gene TRBV28; possible D gene TRBD1, 6 bases. Trimming shortened V by 4 bases and J by 2 bases, and 15 bases separated the two germline ends. This CDR3 is 15 amino acids long. Germline loops: CDR1 MDHEN, CDR2 SYDVKM. The CDR3 protein is CASSSPGQPPYEQYF. As DNA, the CDR3 is TGTGCCAGCAGTTCCCCAGGACAGCCTCCCTACGAGCAGTACTTC.

A few counts support this clone. V and J are TRBV6-1 and TRBJ1-1; possible D gene TRBD1, 5 bases. The CDR3 has 13 residues. Deletions cut 4 bases from V and 1 base from J, with 7 bases between. Germline-derived CDR1 and CDR2 are MNHNS and SASEGT. As DNA, the CDR3 is TGTGCCAGCAGTGCAACAGGGAACACTGAAGCTTTCTTT. Translating it yields CASSATGNTEAFF.